This T cell receptor (beta chain) was retrieved from a study of CD8 T cells in ankylosing spondylitis. General study results and limits: Blood of patients with ankylosing spondylitis appeared to be characterized by a TCR beta motif of about 8 highly homologous variants. Previous work reported some of these motif variants in the synovial fluid and blood of reactive arthritis. The clones that were linked to disease were reported to be significantly enriched in matched synovial fluid samples from ankylosing spondylitis patients.

Libraries for TCR beta were made by quantitative 5'-RACE with molecular barcodes. Via MiXCR, TCRdb re-called the 5' RACE reads, giving one row per CDR3 protein. Among nearly 350,000 distinct CDR3 sequences listed, roughly 15% were seen once. This clonotype was counted a few times. What it recognizes is unknown. Germline-derived CDR1 and CDR2 are SGHTA and FQGNSA. CDR3 length equals 14 residues. Deletions cut 0 bases from V and 5 bases from J, with 10 bases between. The specimen sequenced was blood, either unsorted or a sorted T cell fraction (not recorded which). The chain recombines TRBV7-2 with TRBJ1-1; D unclear. This sequence originates from a male donor with ankylosing spondylitis or in good health (not recorded which). This CDR3 is CASSLAGSGTEAFF. In nucleotides, the CDR3 is TGTGCCAGCAGCTTAGCAGGGTCGGGGACTGAAGCTTTCTTT.